The sample holds one count of the clone carrying this T cell receptor (beta chain). This entry is derived from a study of cytomegalovirus exposure and HLA in healthy donors. Germline-derived CDR1 and CDR2 are SGHAT and FQNNGV. V lost 1 base and J 5 bases, leaving 16 bases between the germline ends. The CDR3 is made up of 16 amino acids. The PCR was carried out with 60 Vbeta primers and 13 Jbeta primers. Libraries were prepared by immunoSEQ multiplex PCR; TCRdb keeps only in-frame clonotypes and omits some of them. The table records over 70,000 clones, around 82% of them present only once. Specimen: PBMCs. This clonotype was sampled from a man between 18 and 29 years old in good health and CMV-seronegative. The J gene is TRBJ2-3, the V gene TRBV11-2, with D possibly being TRBD2 (7 bases). CDR3 coding DNA: TGTGCCAGCAGCTTAGTAGGGGGGGGCGGGCTAGATACGCAGTATTTT. It codes for CASSLVGGGGLDTQYF.